The following is a T cell receptor beta chain sequence with its context. Its antigen remains unidentified. The source of the sample is a study of OX40 agonist ivuxolimab in advanced cancers. Study-wide points: What antigens the expanded peripheral T cells recognized was never established.

The table came from immunoSEQ multiplex PCR; TCRdb's copy has only in-frame clones and leaves some out. The sample yields more than 80,000 clones, less than 95% seen once. Patients were ruled out by autoimmune disease history or systemic immunosuppression. This CDR3 has 16 amino acids. V lost 2 bases, J lost 2 bases, and 15 bases lay in between. CDR1 SGHTA and CDR2 FQGTGA come from the germline V gene. The chain combines TRBV7-3 with TRBJ2-5, with TRBD1 as a possible D gene (5 bases). The origin of this receptor is an adult with an advanced solid tumor such as melanoma, head and neck, liver or kidney cancer. Sample: CD4+ or CD8+ T cells sorted from blood, taken in a trial of the OX40 agonist ivuxolimab. This CDR3 reads CASSLLGQGLQETQYF. CDR3 nucleotide sequence: TGTGCCAGCAGCTTACTTGGCCAGGGCCTTCAAGAGACCCAGTACTTC.